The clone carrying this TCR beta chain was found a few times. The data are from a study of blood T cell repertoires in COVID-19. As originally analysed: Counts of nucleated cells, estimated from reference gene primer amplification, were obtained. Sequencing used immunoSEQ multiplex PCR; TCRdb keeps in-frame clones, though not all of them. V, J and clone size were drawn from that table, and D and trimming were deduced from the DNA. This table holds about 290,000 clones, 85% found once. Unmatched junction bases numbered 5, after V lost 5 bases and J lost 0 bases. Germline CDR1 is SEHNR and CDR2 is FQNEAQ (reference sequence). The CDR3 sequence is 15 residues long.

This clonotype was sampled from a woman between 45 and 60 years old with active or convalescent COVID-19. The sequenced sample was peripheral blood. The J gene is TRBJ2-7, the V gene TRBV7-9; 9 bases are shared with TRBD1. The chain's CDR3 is CASSGLDRGSYEQYF. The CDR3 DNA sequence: TGTGCCAGCAGCGGACTGGACAGGGGCTCCTACGAGCAGTACTTC. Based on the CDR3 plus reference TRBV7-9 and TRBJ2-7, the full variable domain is DTGVSQNPRHKITKRGQNVTFRCDPISEHNRLYWYRQTLGQGPEFLTYFQNEAQLEKSRLLSDRFSAERPKGSFSTLEIQRTEQGDSAMYLCASSGLDRGSYEQYFGPGTRLTVT.